This entry lists 27 T cell receptor beta chains sequenced from one sample in a study of shared clonotypes between healthy human individuals. Profiling relied on immunoSEQ multiplex PCR, and the TCRdb table lists in-frame clones only, not all of them. Of 2 million or so clones listed, 95% were seen once; the top ten hold 0.13%. The sample taken for sequencing was naive CD4+ T cells sorted from blood. This sample's subset: CD45RA+ positively selected. Receptor source: a man younger than 35 in good health.

For this clone: One end of the junction fails to match germline, which may point to a read error. The CDR3 here is CASSLGLVSIF. For the CDR3, the DNA is TGCGCCAGCAGCTTGGGCCTAGTTTCGATCTTC. The chain joins TRBV5-1 to TRBJ2-1, with no clear D. This CDR3 spans 11 amino acids. Germline-derived CDR1 and CDR2 are SGHRS and YFSETQ.

V and J are TRBV6-5 and TRBJ1-2; tentative D call: TRBD1 (6 bases). Germline assignment: CDR1 MNHEY and CDR2 SVGAGI. Trimming pared 6 bases from V and 6 bases from J, leaving 20 bases between. This CDR3 has 15 residues. The DNA for the CDR3 is TGTGCCAGCAGACCACAGCCCAGGGGAGGGGATGGCTACACCTTC. Residues: CASRPQPRGGDGYTF.

For this clone: Other DNA sequences in the same sample also yield this CDR3. This sequence joins TRBV5-1 and TRBJ2-1; D not resolved. Germline CDR1 SGHRS, CDR2 YFSETQ. Trimming removed 0 bases from V and 1 base from J, with 8 bases in between. The CDR3 totals 15 residues. In DNA, the CDR3 is TGCGCCAGCAGCTTGGAAACGGCTTCCTACAATGAGCAGTTCTTC. Encoded protein: CASSLETASYNEQFF.

This chain joins TRBV7-2 and TRBJ2-1; tentatively, D is TRBD1 or TRBD2 (5 bases each). The CDR3 sequence is 15 residues long. Trimming left V 5 bases short and J 0 bases short, with 11 bases between. The V gene's germline CDR1 is SGHTA and CDR2 FQGNSA. Here the CDR3 DNA reads TGTGCCAGCAGCCCGGGACCGAGCTCCTACAATGAGCAGTTCTTC. Its protein is CASSPGPSSYNEQFF.

V gene TRBV21-1 combines with J gene TRBJ2-3; TRBD1 was called by the table and not checked on the DNA. TRBV21-1 is a listed pseudogene. This CDR3 has 21 residues. DNA for the CDR3: TGTGCCAGCAGCCCTCAATGCAATATGAGCTCCGCAGGGGGCTTAGCAGATACGCAGTATTTT. It yields the protein CASSPQCNMSSAGGLADTQYF.

CDR3 coding DNA: TGCGCCAGCAGTGAGAGGGGACTAGCGGGAGATAAGGATCCCGGCAATGAGCAGTTCTTC. Its translation is CASSERGLAGDKDPGNEQFF. The J gene is TRBJ2-1, the V gene TRBV10-1; 14 nucleotides align to TRBD2. CDR3 length: 20 residues. Germline assignment: CDR1 WNHNN and CDR2 SYGVQD (reference sequence). J gave up 6 bases and V 2 bases, and 15 bases lay outside the gene matches.

The gene calls are TRBV6-1 and TRBJ1-2; D is uncertain. Germline assignment: CDR1 MNHNS and CDR2 SASEGT. V was trimmed by 6 bases and J by 0 bases, leaving 11 bases between them. CDR3 length equals 14 residues. The CDR3 here is CASSLEGANYGYTF. The CDR3 region has the DNA TGTGCCAGCAGCCTAGAAGGAGCTAACTATGGCTACACCTTC.

The chain carries TRBV11-2 and TRBJ1-4; D unclear. The CDR3 runs to 13 residues. Germline V gene data show CDR1 as SGHAT and CDR2 as FQNNGV. Between the trimmed V and J ends, which lost 5 bases and 13 bases, there was a span of 17 bases. The chain's CDR3 is CASSRGQEGGLFF. The DNA of the CDR3 is TGTGCCAGCAGCAGAGGGCAGGAGGGCGGACTGTTTTTT.

The chain couples TRBV5-6 to TRBJ1-1; D unclear. Looked up from germline, CDR1 is SGHDT and CDR2 is YYEEEE. Trimming removed 4 bases from V and 2 bases from J, with 9 bases in between. The CDR3 is 13 amino acids. CDR3 nucleotides: TGTGCCAGCAGCCCACGGCCTAACACTGAAGCTTTCTTT. Protein sequence: CASSPRPNTEAFF.

For this clone: The sample holds other DNA sequences that translate to the same CDR3. The chain couples TRBV5-1 to TRBJ2-7, with D unclear. Germline lookup yields CDR1 SGHRS and CDR2 YFSETQ. The CDR3 extends over 13 amino acids. V lost 0 bases to trimming and J lost 2 bases, with 6 bases between them. CDR3 in DNA: TGCGCCAGCAGCTTGGACGTGGCCTACGAGCAGTACTTC. It yields the protein CASSLDVAYEQYF. Full variable domain (outside the CDR3, taken from reference TRBV5-1 and TRBJ2-7): KAGVTQTPRYLIKTRGQQVTLSCSPISGHRSVSWYQQTPGQGLQFLFEYFSETQRNKGNFPGRFSGRQFSNSRSEMNVSTLELGDSALYLCASSLDVAYEQYFGPGTRLTVT.

The V call is TRBV6-5, the J call TRBJ1-2; 9 bases match TRBD1. This CDR3 is built from 14 residues. Losses at the gene ends were 5 bases for V and 7 bases for J; bases not matched to a gene: 8. Germline V lookup: CDR1 MNHEY, CDR2 SVGAGI. The DNA for the CDR3 is TGTGCCAGCAGTCGTCTACAGGGGGCCCTTGGCTACACCTTC. The encoded protein is CASSRLQGALGYTF.

The rearrangement joins TRBV5-6 to TRBJ1-4; D is unclear. CDR3 length: 14 amino acids. Germline lookup yields CDR1 SGHDT and CDR2 YYEEEE. V lost 2 bases and J 3 bases, leaving 8 bases between the germline ends. DNA of the CDR3: TGTGCCAGCAGCTTCGGCCAGTCTAATGAAAAACTGTTTTTT. Amino acid sequence: CASSFGQSNEKLFF.

The rearrangement joins TRBV29-1 to TRBJ1-2, with 8 bases identical to TRBD1. The CDR3 sequence is 12 residues long. CDR1 and CDR2 (germline): SQVTM, ANQGSEA. J gave up 3 bases and V 7 bases, and 4 bases lay outside the gene matches. CDR3 region: CSAWDRYYGYTF. The CDR3 DNA follows: TGCAGCGCATGGGACAGGTACTATGGCTACACCTTC.

The gene calls are TRBV19 and TRBJ1-1; 10 nucleotides agree with TRBD1. This CDR3 has 15 residues. The V and J ends lost 5 bases and 4 bases, in that order; junction bases with no gene match: 7. Germline CDR1 is LNHDA and CDR2 is SQIVND (reference sequence). The DNA of the CDR3 is TGTGCCAGTAGTCCCATGGACAGGGGGAGCACTGAAGCTTTCTTT. It codes for CASSPMDRGSTEAFF.

The chain uses TRBV7-9 and TRBJ2-7; the D call may be TRBD1 or TRBD2 (6 bases each). Germline V gene sequence: CDR1 SEHNR, CDR2 FQNEAQ (reference sequence). The CDR3 length is 15 residues. The ends were cut back, 5 bases at V and 5 bases at J, with 19 bases in the middle. The CDR3 is CASSPGGPIGDEQYF. The CDR3 nucleotides read TGTGCCAGCAGCCCCGGGGGCCCTATCGGGGACGAGCAGTACTTC.

V gene TRBV29-1 combines with J gene TRBJ2-5, with D perhaps assigned TRBD1 or TRBD2 (5 bases each). The V gene's germline CDR1 is SQVTM and CDR2 ANQGSEA. V lost 8 bases and J 10 bases, leaving 23 bases between the germline ends. The CDR3 totals 13 residues. CDR3 sequence: CSLARASGRGQYF. The CDR3 coding sequence is TGCAGCTTAGCCCGGGCCTCGGGAAGGGGCCAGTACTTC.

V is TRBV5-4 and J is TRBJ1-2; D remains unclear. Germline CDR1 SGHNT, CDR2 YYREEE (reference sequence). The V end lost 0 bases, the J end lost 8 bases, and 5 bases lay between the germline ends. This CDR3 is built from 11 residues. The CDR3: CASSLERGYTF. The DNA for the CDR3 is TGTGCCAGCAGCTTGGAGCGGGGCTACACCTTC. The whole variable domain, filled in from reference TRBV5-4 and TRBJ1-2, reads ETGVTQSPTHLIKTRGQQVTLRCSSQSGHNTVSWYQQALGQGPQFIFQYYREEENGRGNFPPRFSGLQFPNYSSELNVNALELDDSALYLCASSLERGYTFGSGTRLTVV.

This rearrangement joins TRBV4-1 to TRBJ2-1, with 9 bases fitting TRBD2. The CDR3 has 17 residues. The germline gives CDR1 MGHRA, CDR2 YSYEKL. The V segment lost 0 bases and the J segment 4 bases; nucleotides outside the gene matches: 7. For the CDR3, the DNA is TGCGCCAGCAGCCAAGATCCTGTAGCGGGGGAGTACAATGAGCAGTTCTTC. As protein: CASSQDPVAGEYNEQFF.

J is TRBJ2-1 and V is TRBV6-1; 8 bases agree with TRBD1. Looked up from germline, CDR1 is MNHNS and CDR2 is SASEGT. The V and J ends lost 6 bases and 7 bases, in that order; junction bases with no gene match: 11. The CDR3 is 15 amino acids. The CDR3 is CASSDRGGGWNEQFF. The DNA for the CDR3 is TGTGCCAGCAGCGACAGGGGAGGTGGTTGGAATGAGCAGTTCTTC.

A remark on this clone: Different DNA sequences within this sample yield the same CDR3. The V and J genes are TRBV5-1 and TRBJ2-7; D uncertain. The length of the CDR3 is 14 residues. The germline gives CDR1 SGHRS, CDR2 YFSETQ. V dropped 0 bases and J dropped 0 bases, with 7 bases sitting between them. CDR3 nucleotides: TGCGCCAGCAGCTTGGAAGGGTTCTCCTACGAGCAGTACTTC. Translating it yields CASSLEGFSYEQYF.

J is TRBJ1-5 and V is TRBV18, with 8 positions matching TRBD1. This CDR3 contains 14 residues. J gave up 7 bases and V 6 bases, and 8 bases lay outside the gene matches. Germline CDR1 and CDR2: KGHSH and LQKENI. CDR3 protein: CASSADRGWQPQHF. CDR3 nucleotide sequence: TGTGCCAGCTCGGCAGACAGGGGATGGCAGCCCCAGCATTTT.

This chain links TRBV7-9 with TRBJ1-5; possible D gene TRBD1, 5 bases. The germline V gene has CDR1 SEHNR and CDR2 FQNEAQ (reference sequence). The CDR3 is made up of 15 amino acids. Trimming took 5 bases from V and 5 from J, leaving 16 bases between them. The CDR3 sequence: CASSLDRRWDQPQHF. The CDR3 DNA sequence: TGTGCCAGCAGCCTCGACAGACGGTGGGATCAGCCCCAGCATTTT.

The rearrangement uses TRBV7-2 and TRBJ1-4; no clear D gene. V dropped 6 bases and J dropped 8 bases, with 22 bases sitting between them. Germline V gives CDR1 SGHTA, CDR2 FQGNSA. This CDR3 region has 16 residues. The CDR3 coding sequence is TGTGCCAGCAGTTTCGGCGCCTCGACAAATCGGGAAAAACTGTTTTTT. It specifies CASSFGASTNREKLFF.

V is TRBV20-1 and J is TRBJ2-1; 7 nucleotides agree with TRBD1. The CDR3 runs 11 residues. Germline CDR1 DFQATT, CDR2 SNEGSKA (reference sequence). CDR3 nucleotides: TGCGTGGGACAGACGTACAATGAGCAGTTCTTC. Translated, it gives CVGQTYNEQFF.

The chain links TRBV7-9 to TRBJ1-6, with D possibly being TRBD1 (6 bases). Trimming removed 2 bases at V and 0 bases at J, with 14 bases between. CDR3 length equals 18 residues. The germline CDR1 and CDR2 sequences are SEHNR and FQNEAQ (reference sequence). The CDR3 sequence is CASSLNRGTASYNSPLHF. In DNA form, the CDR3 reads TGTGCCAGCAGCTTAAATAGGGGGACGGCCTCCTATAATTCACCCCTCCACTTT.

This chain connects TRBV5-8 to TRBJ1-6, with D possibly matching TRBD1 (5 bases). The CDR3 is made up of 15 amino acids. Trimming removed 0 bases from V and 6 bases from J, with 10 bases in between. Germline values: CDR1 SGHTS, CDR2 YDEGEE. The CDR3 reads CASSLAGVVNSPLHF. CDR3 DNA sequence: TGTGCCAGCAGCTTGGCGGGGGTAGTTAATTCACCCCTCCACTTT.

DNA of the CDR3: TGTGCCAGCAGCTGGGACTGGGCCGGAGTACAAGAGACCCAGTACTTC. Amino acid sequence: CASSWDWAGVQETQYF. The chain is built from TRBV7-9 and TRBJ2-5; TRBD2 might be the D (6 bases). This CDR3 comprises 16 residues. CDR1 and CDR2 from the germline V gene are SEHNR and FQNEAQ (reference sequence). Trimming removed 4 bases at V and 2 bases at J, with 17 bases between. The complete variable domain, with remaining parts taken from reference TRBV7-9 and TRBJ2-5, reads DTGVSQNPRHKITKRGQNVTFRCDPISEHNRLYWYRQTLGQGPEFLTYFQNEAQLEKSRLLSDRFSAERPKGSFSTLEIQRTEQGDSAMYLCASSWDWAGVQETQYFGPGTRLLVL.